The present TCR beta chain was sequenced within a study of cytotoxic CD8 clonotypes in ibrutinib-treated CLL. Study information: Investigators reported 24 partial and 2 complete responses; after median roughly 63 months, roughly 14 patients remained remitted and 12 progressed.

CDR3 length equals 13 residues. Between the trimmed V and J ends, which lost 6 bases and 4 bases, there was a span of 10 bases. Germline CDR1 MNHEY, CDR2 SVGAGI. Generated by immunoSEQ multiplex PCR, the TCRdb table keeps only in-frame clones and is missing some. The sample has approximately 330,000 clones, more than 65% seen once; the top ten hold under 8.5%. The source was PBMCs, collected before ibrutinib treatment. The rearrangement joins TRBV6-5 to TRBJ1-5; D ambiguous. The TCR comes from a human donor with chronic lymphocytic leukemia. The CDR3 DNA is TGTGCCAGCAGCCGGACGGGGAATCAGCCCCAGCATTTT. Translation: CASSRTGNQPQHF.